These T cell receptor beta chains were read from a single sample in a study of glioma-infiltrating T cells after dendritic cell vaccination. TCRdb keeps only in-frame clones here, not all; method: immunoSEQ multiplex PCR. The table shows 75,000 to 95,000 clones, with 70% to 90% occurring only once. The specimen comprised blood, sampled after dendritic cell vaccination. The source of these receptors is a human donor with glioblastoma. The CDR3 runs from the conserved cysteine through the conserved F or W. The D gene is left open where the match is weak. For some rows the clone size is stated as once, few or many, or as a class when expanded; others skip it.

size,J,V,D,DNA,CDR3
.,TRBJ2-7,TRBV6-1,TRBD1,TGTGCCAGCGTCCGATCAGACAGGGGGCCTTACGAGCAGTACTTC,CASVRSDRGPYEQYF
.,TRBJ1-2,TRBV27,.,TGTGCCAGCAGGCCTGGGGGGGGAGCTAACTATGGCTGCACCTTC,CASRPGGGANYGCTF
.,TRBJ1-2,TRBV25-1,TRBD1,TGTGCCAGCACCAACCACGGGGACAGAGACTATGGCTACACCTTC,CASTNHGDRDYGYTF
.,TRBJ2-3,TRBV7-7,TRBD1,TGTGCCAGCAGCCAACGGACAGGGGGTAGCACAGATACGCAGTATTTT,CASSQRTGGSTDTQYF
.,TRBJ1-2,TRBV5-4,TRBD1,TGTGCCAGCAGCTTGGGACAGGGAAACTATGGCTACACCTTC,CASSLGQGNYGYTF
.,TRBJ2-5,TRBV6-5,TRBD1,TGTGCCAGCAGTTGGCCGGGACAGCAAGAGACCCAGTACTTC,CASSWPGQQETQYF
.,TRBJ1-2,TRBV19,.,TGTGCCAGTAGTATAGCGGGTGGCTACACCTTC,CASSIAGGYTF
.,TRBJ1-4,TRBV11-2,.,TGTGCCAGCAGCAACCTGGGGAGCATTAATGAAAAACTGTTTTTT,CASSNLGSINEKLFF
.,TRBJ1-1,TRBV6-4,TRBD1,TGTGCCAGCAGTTTGACAGGGATGAACACTGAAGCTTTCTTT,CASSLTGMNTEAFF
.,TRBJ1-2,TRBV27,TRBD1,TGTGCCAGCAGTCTGTTCGGGACAGCGCCTGAAGGCTACACCTTC,CASSLFGTAPEGYTF
.,TRBJ2-3,TRBV6-1,.,TGTGCCAGCACCGAAGGGGCTGGCACAGATACGCAGTATTTT,CASTEGAGTDTQYF
.,TRBJ1-5,TRBV19,.,TGTGCCAGTAGTGAACCGAGGGGGATAGGGCAGCCCCAGCATTTT,CASSEPRGIGQPQHF
.,TRBJ1-2,TRBV20-1,.,TGCAGTGCTAGCCCCCCCCAGGGCTACACCTTC,CSASPPQGYTF
few,TRBJ2-3,TRBV6-6,.,TGTGCCAGCAGTTACGGGCCAGATACGCAGTATTTT,CASSYGPDTQYF
.,TRBJ2-7,TRBV4-1,.,TGCGCCAGCAGCCAAGCAATGGAGGGGGCCTTCTCCTACGAGCAGTACTTC,CASSQAMEGAFSYEQYF